Sequencing of this TCR beta chain was carried out in a study of blood T cells in healthy people across ages. Study-level results: With age, beta diversity per million T cells declined roughly linearly, significantly by 40 to 50.

Caucasian, healthy and from Russia, the donors were aged between about 6 and 90. Regarding this clonotype: What it recognizes is unknown.

A second 7 to 11 cycle PCR used barcoded and J-beta primers. Every cDNA molecule carried a tag from a template-switch adaptor bearing 12 random nucleotides. TCRdb ran MiXCR on the 5' RACE reads and lists one entry per CDR3 protein. The sample contains about 1 million distinct CDR3 sequences, more than 35% of which appear only once. Looked up from germline, CDR1 is DFQATT and CDR2 is SNEGSKA (reference sequence). This CDR3 comprises 11 residues. This TCR derives from a woman aged 60-75 years in good health. The chain uses TRBV20-1 and TRBJ2-7; no clear D. The J call is doubtful: the DNA matches TRBJ2-5 better. Material: blood. For the CDR3, the DNA is TGCAGTGCTAGCTGGCTCGCGACCCAGTACTTC. Amino acids: CSASWLATQYF.